This section outlines one T cell receptor beta chain sequence together with its context. Its antigen is undetermined. This sample is drawn from a study of cytomegalovirus exposure and HLA in healthy donors. Study at large: In a previous analysis, approximately 110 million unique TCR beta sequences were found from 170 million or so T cells. Overall study findings and caveats: TCR beta V segments were, for the most part, productive about 90% or about 30% of the time in an earlier analysis.

Germline V gives CDR1 GTSNPN, CDR2 SVGIG (reference sequence). Trimming pared 0 bases from V and 10 bases from J, leaving 16 bases between. The CDR3 sequence is 15 residues long. Amplification used 60 Vbeta primers and 13 Jbeta primers. The protocol was immunoSEQ multiplex PCR, while the TCRdb copy is restricted to in-frame clones and leaves out a portion. This sample carries 160,000 or so clones, about 85% of them seen once, and the ten largest clones take 2.3%. This TCR was sampled from a woman under 30 in good health and CMV-seronegative. Sequencing was performed on PBMCs. The chain links TRBV30 to TRBJ1-6, with D tentatively TRBD1 (6 bases). CDR3 in DNA: TGTGCCTGGAGTGTACCCGGGGGGCTAGGGTCACCCCTCCACTTT. Residues: CAWSVPGGLGSPLHF.